The T cell receptor (beta chain) under discussion was sequenced for a study of blood T cell repertoires in COVID-19. In the study overall: Specimens from acute and convalescent COVID-19 originated in the United States, Italy and Spain. PBMCs, B-cell-depleted T cells, or T cells provided the cDNA or gDNA that made up the material.

Study processing details: It was from reference gene primer amplification that nucleated cell counts were estimated. TCRdb's copy holds only in-frame clones and misses some; the assay was immunoSEQ multiplex PCR. For V, J and clone size, that table is used; D and trimming come from the DNA. The data show about 83,000 clones, around 86% seen once. V was trimmed by 4 bases and J by 2 bases, leaving 11 bases between them. Germline V lookup: CDR1 SNHLY, CDR2 FYNNEI. The CDR3 sequence is 14 residues long. This clone was observed a single time. J is TRBJ1-2 and V is TRBV2; D is unclear. The receptor was derived from a man older than 75 with active or convalescent COVID-19. Sequenced sample: peripheral blood. The CDR3, as DNA: TGTGCCAGCAGTGTCGCGAGCGGGAACTATGGCTACACCTTC. Protein sequence: CASSVASGNYGYTF. The full variable domain, rest sourced from reference TRBV2 and TRBJ1-2, is EPEVTQTPSHQVTQMGQEVILRCVPISNHLYFYWYRQILGQKVEFLVSFYNNEISEKSEIFDDQFSVERPDGSNFTLKIRSTKLEDSAMYFCASSVASGNYGYTFGSGTRLTVV.